This T cell receptor (beta chain) emerged from a study of T cells in Graves' hyperthyroidism and ophthalmopathy. Study-wide results and limits: The model forecast ophthalmopathy, anticipating it by a median roughly 6.5 months before onset.

TCR beta CDR3 region amplification was performed from RNA transcripts. The HTBI primer set drove a first-round RT-PCR of the TCR CDR3. TCRdb redid the calling of the multiplex PCR reads with MiXCR, one entry per CDR3 protein. Here the sample spans hundreds of thousands of distinct CDR3 sequences, around 20% being singletons. CDR3 size: 14 residues. Trimming stripped 3 bases from V and 3 bases from J, with 9 bases between. Each 10 ml fresh peripheral blood draw supplied the PBMCs. This clonotype came up a few times. Its antigen is currently unknown. The sample was blood. The receptor comes from a woman between 50 and 59 years old with Graves' hyperthyroidism that later progressed to Graves' ophthalmopathy. V gene TRBV12-3 or TRBV12-4 combines with J gene TRBJ1-5, with no clear D. The CDR3 protein is CASSFGRYNQPQHF. CDR3 DNA: TGTGCCAGCAGTTTTGGACGGTACAATCAGCCCCAGCATTTT.